The 2 T cell receptor beta chains below were found in one sample sequenced in a study of blood T cell repertoires in COVID-19. Assay used: immunoSEQ multiplex PCR; TCRdb lists only in-frame clones, some missing. The table has roughly 100,000 clones, roughly 80% seen once. Sequencing was performed on peripheral blood. The receptors come from a man in his sixties with acute or convalescent COVID-19.

This rearrangement joins TRBV3-1 (or the pseudogene TRBV3-2) to TRBJ2-1; 9 bases agree with TRBD1. Germline CDR1 reads LGHDT; CDR2 reads YNNKEL (reference sequence). V shed 1 base and J 12 bases; nucleotides not matched to a gene: 4. The CDR3 runs 13 residues. CDR3 bases: TGTGCCAGCAGCCAAGGGGACAGGGAACGGCAGTTCTTC. Translation: CASSQGDRERQFF.

The chain combines TRBV19 with TRBJ1-2, with D possibly matching TRBD1 (6 bases). CDR3 length equals 16 residues. V was trimmed by 5 bases and J by 5 bases, leaving 21 bases between them. CDR1 is LNHDA and CDR2 is SQIVND in the germline V gene (reference sequence). The CDR3 nucleotides read TGTGCCAGTAGTGCATGGGACACCCCTAAGGAATATGGCTACACCTTC. Protein product: CASSAWDTPKEYGYTF.